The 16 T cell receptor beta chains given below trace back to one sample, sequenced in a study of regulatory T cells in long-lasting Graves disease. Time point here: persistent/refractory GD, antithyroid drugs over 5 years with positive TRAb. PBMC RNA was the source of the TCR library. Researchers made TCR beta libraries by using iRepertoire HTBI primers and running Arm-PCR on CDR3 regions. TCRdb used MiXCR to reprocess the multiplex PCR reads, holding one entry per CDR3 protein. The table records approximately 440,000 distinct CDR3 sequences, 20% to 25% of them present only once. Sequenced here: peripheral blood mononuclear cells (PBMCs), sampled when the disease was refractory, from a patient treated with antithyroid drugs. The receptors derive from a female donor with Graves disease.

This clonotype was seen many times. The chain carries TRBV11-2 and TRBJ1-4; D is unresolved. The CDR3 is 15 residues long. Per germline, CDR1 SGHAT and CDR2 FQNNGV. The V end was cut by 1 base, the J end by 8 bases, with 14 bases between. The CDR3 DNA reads TGTGCCAGCAGCTTAGTTGGTAGGGAGGAGGAAAAACTGTTTTTT. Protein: CASSLVGREEEKLFF.

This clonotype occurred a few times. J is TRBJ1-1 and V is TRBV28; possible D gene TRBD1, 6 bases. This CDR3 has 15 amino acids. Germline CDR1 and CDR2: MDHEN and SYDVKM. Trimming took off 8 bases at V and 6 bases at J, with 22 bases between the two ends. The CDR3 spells CASRGHGALWAEAFF. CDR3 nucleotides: TGTGCCAGCCGGGGACATGGGGCTTTGTGGGCTGAAGCTTTCTTT.

DNA of the CDR3: TGTGCCATCAGTGGGGATGGACCAGCGCGGCAAGAGACCCAGTACTTC. Encoded protein: CAISGDGPARQETQYF. The chain employs TRBV10-3 and TRBJ2-5, with D uncertain. The CDR3 contains 16 residues. V was clipped by 4 bases and J by 2 bases, with 17 bases between them. Per germline, CDR1 ENHRY and CDR2 SYGVKD.

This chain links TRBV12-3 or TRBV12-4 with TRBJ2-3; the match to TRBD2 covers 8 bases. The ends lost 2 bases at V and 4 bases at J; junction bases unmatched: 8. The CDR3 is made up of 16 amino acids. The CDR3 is CASSLSSPGLADTQYF. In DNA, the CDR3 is TGTGCCAGCAGTTTATCCTCCCCGGGACTAGCAGATACGCAGTATTTT.

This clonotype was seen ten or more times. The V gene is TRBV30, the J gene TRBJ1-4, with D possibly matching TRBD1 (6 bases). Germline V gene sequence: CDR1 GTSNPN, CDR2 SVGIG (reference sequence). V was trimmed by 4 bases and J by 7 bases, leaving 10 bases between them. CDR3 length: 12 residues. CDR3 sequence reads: CAWNQGSEKLFF. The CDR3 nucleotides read TGTGCCTGGAACCAGGGGAGTGAAAAACTGTTTTTT.

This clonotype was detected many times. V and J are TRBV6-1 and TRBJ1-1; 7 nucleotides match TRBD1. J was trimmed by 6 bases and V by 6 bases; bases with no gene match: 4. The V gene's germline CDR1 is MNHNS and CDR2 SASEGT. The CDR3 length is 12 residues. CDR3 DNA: TGTGCCAGCAGGCAGACAGGGTCTGAAGCTTTCTTT. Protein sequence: CASRQTGSEAFF.

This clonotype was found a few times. The CDR3 spells CASSLWGAFNEQYF. The CDR3 region has the DNA TGTGCCAGCAGTTTATGGGGGGCGTTCAACGAGCAGTACTTC. The rearrangement joins TRBV27 to TRBJ2-7; tentatively, D is TRBD1 or TRBD2 (6 bases each). Germline V gene lookup returns CDR1 MNHEY and CDR2 SMNVEV (reference sequence). V lost 1 base and J lost 5, with 12 bases in between. The length of the CDR3 is 14 residues.

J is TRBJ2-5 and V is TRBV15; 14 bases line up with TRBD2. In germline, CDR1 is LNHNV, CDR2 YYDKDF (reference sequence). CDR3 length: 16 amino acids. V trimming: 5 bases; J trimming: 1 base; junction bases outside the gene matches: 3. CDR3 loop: CATSGGTSGSQETQYF. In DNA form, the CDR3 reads TGTGCCACCAGCGGGGGGACTAGCGGGAGCCAAGAGACCCAGTACTTC.

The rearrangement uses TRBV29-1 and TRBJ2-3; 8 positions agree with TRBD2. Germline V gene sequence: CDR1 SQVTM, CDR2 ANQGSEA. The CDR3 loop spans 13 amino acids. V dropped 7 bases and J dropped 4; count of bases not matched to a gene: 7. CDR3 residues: CSGIAGTADTQYF. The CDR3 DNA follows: TGCAGCGGGATAGCGGGAACGGCAGATACGCAGTATTTT.

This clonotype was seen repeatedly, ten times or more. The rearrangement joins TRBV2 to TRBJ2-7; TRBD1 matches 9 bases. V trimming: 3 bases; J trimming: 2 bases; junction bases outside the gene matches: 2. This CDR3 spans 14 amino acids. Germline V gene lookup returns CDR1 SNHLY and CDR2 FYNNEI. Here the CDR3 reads CASSEGQGTYEQYF. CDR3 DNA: TGTGCCAGCAGTGAGGGACAGGGCACCTACGAGCAGTACTTC.

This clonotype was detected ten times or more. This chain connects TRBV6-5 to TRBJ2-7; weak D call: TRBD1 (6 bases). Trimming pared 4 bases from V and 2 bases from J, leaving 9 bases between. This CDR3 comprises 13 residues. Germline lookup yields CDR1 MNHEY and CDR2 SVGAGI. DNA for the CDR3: TGTGCCAGCAGTTCGACAGGCCCCTACGAGCAGTACTTC. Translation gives CASSSTGPYEQYF.

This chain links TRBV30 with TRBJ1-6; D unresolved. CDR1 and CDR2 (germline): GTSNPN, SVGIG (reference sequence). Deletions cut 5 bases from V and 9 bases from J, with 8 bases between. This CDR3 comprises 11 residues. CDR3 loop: CAWAVGSPLHF. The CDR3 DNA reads TGTGCCTGGGCGGTGGGTTCACCCCTCCACTTT.

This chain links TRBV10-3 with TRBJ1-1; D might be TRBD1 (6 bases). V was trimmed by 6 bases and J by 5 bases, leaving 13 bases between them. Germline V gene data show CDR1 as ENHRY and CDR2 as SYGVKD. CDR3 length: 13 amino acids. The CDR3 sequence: CAISTGIVTEAFF. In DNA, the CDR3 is TGTGCCATCAGCACAGGGATCGTTACTGAAGCTTTCTTT.

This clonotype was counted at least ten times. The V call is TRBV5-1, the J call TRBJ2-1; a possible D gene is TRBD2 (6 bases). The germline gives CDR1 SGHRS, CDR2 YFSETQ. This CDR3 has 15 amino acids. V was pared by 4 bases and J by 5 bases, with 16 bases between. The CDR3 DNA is TGCGCCAGCAGCACCTCCGGGACTGACCACAATGAGCAGTTCTTC. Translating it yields CASSTSGTDHNEQFF.

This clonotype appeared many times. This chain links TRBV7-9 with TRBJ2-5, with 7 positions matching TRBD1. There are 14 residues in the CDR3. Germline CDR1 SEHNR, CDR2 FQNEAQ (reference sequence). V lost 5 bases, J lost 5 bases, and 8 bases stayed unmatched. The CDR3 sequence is CASSPNRGTETQYF. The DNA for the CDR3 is TGTGCCAGCAGCCCTAACAGGGGAACCGAGACCCAGTACTTC.

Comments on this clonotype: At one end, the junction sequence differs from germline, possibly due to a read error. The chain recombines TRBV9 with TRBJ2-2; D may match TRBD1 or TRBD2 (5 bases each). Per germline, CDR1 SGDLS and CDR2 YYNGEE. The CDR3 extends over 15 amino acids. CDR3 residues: CASSIMGTNTGELVF. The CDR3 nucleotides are TGTGCCAGCAGCATTATGGGGACGAACACCGGGGAGCTGGTTTTT.